Below, 3 T cell receptor beta chains from the same sample are listed, as sequenced in a study of T cell changes during pregnancy in multiple sclerosis. Sequencing used immunoSEQ multiplex PCR; TCRdb keeps in-frame clones, though not all of them. The table includes some 37,000 clones, about nine tenths detected once. This specimen consisted of CD4+ T cells from peripheral blood mononuclear cells, obtained after pregnancy. These receptors all stem from a female donor in good health, enrolled as a control in a pregnancy study.

This sequence joins TRBV7-9 and TRBJ1-2, with 8 bases that match TRBD1. In germline, CDR1 is SEHNR, CDR2 FQNEAQ (reference sequence). This CDR3 has 14 residues. Trimming at V came to 3 bases and at J to 8 bases, leaving 8 bases not matched to a gene. In DNA form, the CDR3 reads TGTGCCAGCAGCTTTTTTGTGGGGACAGGCGGCTACACCTTC. This gives the protein CASSFFVGTGGYTF.

The chain joins TRBV11-3 to TRBJ2-1; 16 nucleotides align to TRBD2. Germline lookup yields CDR1 SGHNT and CDR2 YENEEA. Trimming cost V 2 bases and J 7 bases; bases outside gene matches: 8. The CDR3 totals 18 residues. CDR3 loop: CASSLRPGTSGRANEQFF. CDR3 coding DNA: TGTGCCAGCAGCTTAAGACCTGGGACTAGCGGGAGGGCAAATGAGCAGTTCTTC.

This sequence joins TRBV11-3 and TRBJ1-1; tentative D call: TRBD1 (5 bases). This CDR3 spans 14 amino acids. The ends were cut back, 5 bases at V and 0 bases at J, with 10 bases in the middle. Germline values: CDR1 SGHNT, CDR2 YENEEA. Here the CDR3 DNA reads TGTGCCAGCAGCCGGGGGGTTATGAACACTGAAGCTTTCTTT. Translating gives CASSRGVMNTEAFF.